This T cell receptor (beta chain) was sequenced during a study of response to subunit inactivated influenza vaccine. General study results and limits: It was the authors' suggestion that each seasonal influenza vaccination recruits few new T cells.

Remarks on this clonotype: The antigen is not known.

TCRdb reprocessed the RT-PCR reads via MiXCR and lists one record per CDR3 protein. Of approximately 570,000 distinct CDR3 sequences listed, 7.5% to 8.5% are singletons. Germline values: CDR1 ENHRY, CDR2 SYGVKD. V was pared by 4 bases and J by 2 bases, with 6 bases of the junction left unmatched. This CDR3 has 16 amino acids. The specimen was PBMCs from blood, collected less than 30 months after vaccination. The TCR sequence derives from a man between 50 and 75 years old who received an inactivated influenza vaccine. The V and J genes are TRBV10-3 and TRBJ2-7, with 12 bases that match TRBD2. The CDR3 DNA is TGTGCCATCAGTGGACGGACTAGCGGGAATACCTACGAGCAGTACTTC. Residues: CAISGRTSGNTYEQYF.